Sequencing of this T cell receptor beta chain was carried out in a study of T-cell memory formation after mild COVID-19. Ten or more counts support this clonotype. Its antigen is currently unknown. The junction and the germline gene differ at one end; a read error may be behind it. 5'RACE with constant-segment primers built TCRalpha and TCRbeta cDNA libraries with UMIs. TCRdb used MiXCR to reprocess the 5' RACE reads, holding one entry per CDR3 protein. This table has over 10,000 distinct CDR3 sequences, around 13% appearing once. Findings and limits, study-wide: Balance between CD4 and CD8 was seen in clones contracting day 15 to 85, and a CD4+ lean was seen in later expanders.

The CDR3 is 10 residues long. In germline, CDR1 is GTSNPN, CDR2 SVGIG (reference sequence). Sequences were obtained from PBMCs or a T cell subset sorted from them (not recorded which). The chain joins TRBV30 to TRBJ1-2, with no clear D. This sequence was found in an adult woman who had mild COVID-19 (a few samples of this study predate the infection). Cell type and time point are not known. As DNA, the CDR3 is TGTGCCTGGAGTGTGGAGGGTCCCTCCTTC. This translates into CAWSVEGPSF.